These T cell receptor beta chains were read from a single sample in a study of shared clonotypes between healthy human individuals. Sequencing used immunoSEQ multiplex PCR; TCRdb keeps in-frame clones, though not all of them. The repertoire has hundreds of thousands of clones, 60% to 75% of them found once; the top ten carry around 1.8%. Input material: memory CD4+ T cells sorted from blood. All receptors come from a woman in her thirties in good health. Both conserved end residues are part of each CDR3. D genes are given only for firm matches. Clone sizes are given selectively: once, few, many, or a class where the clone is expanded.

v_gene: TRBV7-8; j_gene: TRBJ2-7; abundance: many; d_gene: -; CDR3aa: CASSQPQGSYEQYF; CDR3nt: TGTGCCAGCAGTCAGCCTCAGGGCTCCTACGAGCAGTACTTC
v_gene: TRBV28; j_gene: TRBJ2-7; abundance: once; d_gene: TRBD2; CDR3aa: CASRGTSGSLYEQYF; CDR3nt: TGTGCCAGCAGGGGAACTAGCGGGAGTCTGTACGAGCAGTACTTC
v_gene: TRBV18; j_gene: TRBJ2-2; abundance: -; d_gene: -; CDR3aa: CASSPQRNTGELFF; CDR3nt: TGTGCCAGCTCACCACAGCGGAACACCGGGGAGCTGTTTTTT
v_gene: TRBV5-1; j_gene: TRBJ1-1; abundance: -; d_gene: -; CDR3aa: CASSPRTDTEAFF; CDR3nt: TGCGCCAGCAGCCCACGGACGGACACTGAAGCTTTCTTT
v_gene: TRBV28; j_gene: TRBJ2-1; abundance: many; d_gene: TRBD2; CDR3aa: CASSFPRGRREGDEQFF; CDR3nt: TGTGCCAGCAGTTTCCCCCGCGGGAGGCGGGAGGGGGATGAGCAGTTCTTC
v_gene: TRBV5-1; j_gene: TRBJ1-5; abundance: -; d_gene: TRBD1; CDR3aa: CASSLGQGAGQPQHF; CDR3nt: TGCGCCAGCAGCTTGGGACAGGGGGCCGGTCAGCCCCAGCATTTT
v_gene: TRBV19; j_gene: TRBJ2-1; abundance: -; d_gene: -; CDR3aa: CASSIGGVRSGNEQFF; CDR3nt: TGTGCCAGTAGTATAGGGGGGGTGAGATCTGGGAATGAGCAGTTCTTC
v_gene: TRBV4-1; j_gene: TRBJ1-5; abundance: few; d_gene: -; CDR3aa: CASSQEERQPQHF; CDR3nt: TGCGCCAGCAGCCAAGAAGAGCGACAGCCCCAGCATTTT
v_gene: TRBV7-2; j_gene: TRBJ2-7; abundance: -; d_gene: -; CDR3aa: CASTSYEGAYEQYF; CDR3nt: TGTGCCAGCACCTCATACGAAGGGGCCTACGAGCAGTACTTC
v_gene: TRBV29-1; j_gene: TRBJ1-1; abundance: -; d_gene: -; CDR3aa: CSVEVVVANTEAFF; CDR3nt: TGCAGCGTTGAAGTGGTGGTGGCGAACACTGAAGCTTTCTTT
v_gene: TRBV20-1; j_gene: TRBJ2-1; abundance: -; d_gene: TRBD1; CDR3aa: CSARLGDREVF; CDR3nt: TGCAGTGCTCGTTTAGGGGACAGGGAGGTCTTC
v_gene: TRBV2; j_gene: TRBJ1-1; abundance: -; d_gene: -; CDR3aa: CASSWDWRTEAFF; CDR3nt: TGTGCCAGCAGTTGGGACTGGCGGACTGAAGCTTTCTTT
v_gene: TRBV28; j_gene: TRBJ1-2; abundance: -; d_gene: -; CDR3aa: CASSQAESYGYTF; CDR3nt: TGTGCCAGCAGTCAAGCCGAGAGCTATGGCTACACCTTC
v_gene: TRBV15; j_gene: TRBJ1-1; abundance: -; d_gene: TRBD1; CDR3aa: CATSRDVDRGGFF; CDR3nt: TGTGCCACCAGCAGAGATGTGGACAGGGGTGGTTTCTTT
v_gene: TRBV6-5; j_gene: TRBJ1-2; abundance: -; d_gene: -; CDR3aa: CASSYEGGSYGYTF; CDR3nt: TGTGCCAGCAGTTACGAGGGTGGAAGCTATGGCTACACCTTC
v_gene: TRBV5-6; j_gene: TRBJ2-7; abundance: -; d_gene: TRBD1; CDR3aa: CASSLGQGIYEQYF; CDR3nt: TGTGCCAGCAGCTTAGGACAGGGGATCTACGAGCAGTACTTC
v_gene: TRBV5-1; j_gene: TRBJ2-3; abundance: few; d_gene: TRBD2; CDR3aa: CASSLPSGSTDTQYF; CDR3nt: TGCGCCAGCAGCTTACCTAGCGGGAGCACAGATACGCAGTATTTT
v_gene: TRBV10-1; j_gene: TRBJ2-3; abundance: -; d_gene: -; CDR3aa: CASSREITDTQYF; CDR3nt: TGCGCCAGCAGCAGGGAGATCACAGATACGCAGTATTTT
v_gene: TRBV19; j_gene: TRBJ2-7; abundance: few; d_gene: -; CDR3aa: CASSINARSSYEQYF; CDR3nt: TGTGCCAGTAGTATAAATGCGCGGAGCTCCTACGAGCAGTACTTC